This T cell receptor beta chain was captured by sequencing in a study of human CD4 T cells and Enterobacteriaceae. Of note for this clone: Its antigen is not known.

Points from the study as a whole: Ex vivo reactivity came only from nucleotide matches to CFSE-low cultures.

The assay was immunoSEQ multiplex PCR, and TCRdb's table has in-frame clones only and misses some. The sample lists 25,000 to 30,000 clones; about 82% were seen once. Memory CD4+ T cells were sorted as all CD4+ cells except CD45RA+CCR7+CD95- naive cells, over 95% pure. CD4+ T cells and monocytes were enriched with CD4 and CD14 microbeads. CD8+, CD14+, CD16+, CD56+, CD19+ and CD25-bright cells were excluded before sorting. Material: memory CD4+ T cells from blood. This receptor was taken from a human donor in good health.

Written as DNA, the CDR3 is TGTGCCAGCAGAATAAACCGGGACATGCGCCGTGAAAAACTGTTTTTT. This gives the protein CASRINRDMRREKLFF. This sequence joins TRBV28 and TRBJ1-4, with a possible D match to TRBD1 (6 bases). The V end lost 6 bases, the J end lost 7 bases, and 21 bases lay between the germline ends. There are 16 residues in the CDR3. The germline V gene encodes CDR1 MDHEN and CDR2 SYDVKM.